Below, 18 T cell receptor beta chains from the same sample are listed, as sequenced in a study of shared clonotypes between healthy human individuals (dated by TCRdb to 2018 to 2021). The library was generated by the immunoSEQ multiplex PCR assay. Here the immuneACCESS table is served through TCRdb, limited to in-frame sequences with V and J called. Missing clones are a known gap in these copies; in checked studies unresolved V genes cover under half, and the rest lacks a known reason. A total of around 2.5 million clones appear in this sample, roughly 93% of them only once. The ten most abundant clones make up roughly 0.39% of the sample. The sample was naive CD4+ T cells from PBMCs. The sample's cell subset or site label, in plain terms: CD45RA+ positively selected. These receptors came from a man aged 18 to 29 in good health. Some clones in this sample may be carry-over from other donors' samples.

The chain combines TRBV7-9 with TRBJ1-5, with D hard to call. Germline V gene sequence: CDR1 SEHNR, CDR2 FQNEAQ (reference sequence). Trimming pared 5 bases from V and 3 bases from J, leaving 11 bases between. The CDR3 covers 14 residues. CDR3 in amino acids: CASSHREVNQPQHF. CDR3 sequence (DNA): TGTGCCAGCAGCCACAGAGAGGTCAATCAGCCCCAGCATTTT.

This clone was observed once. This chain uses TRBV5-1 with TRBJ1-1; D gene unclear. Trimming removed 5 bases at V and 0 bases at J, with 5 bases between. The germline V gene encodes CDR1 SGHRS and CDR2 YFSETQ. This CDR3 contains 12 residues. The CDR3 reads CASRDLNTEAFF. Written as DNA, the CDR3 is TGCGCCAGCAGGGACCTGAACACTGAAGCTTTCTTT.

The V gene is TRBV29-1, the J gene TRBJ1-2; the D is unclear. The germline V gene has CDR1 SQVTM and CDR2 ANQGSEA. The CDR3 runs 12 residues. The V and J ends lost 2 bases and 4 bases respectively, with 8 bases between them. The DNA for the CDR3 is TGCAGCGTTGAATTGGGTGGCTATGGCTACACCTTC. Translated, it gives CSVELGGYGYTF.

CDR3 protein: CAFRGEGSNQPQHF. CDR3 nucleotide sequence: TGTGCCTTCAGAGGCGAGGGAAGCAATCAGCCCCAGCATTTT. The chain recombines TRBV30 with TRBJ1-5; no clear D gene. The CDR3 extends over 14 amino acids. The germline V gene has CDR1 GTSNPN and CDR2 SVGIG (reference sequence). Trimming cost V 7 bases and J 1 base, with 14 bases left between them.

The chain joins TRBV7-2 to TRBJ2-1, with 7 positions matching TRBD2. The germline V gene has CDR1 SGHTA and CDR2 FQGNSA. V trimming: 6 bases; J trimming: 6 bases; junction bases outside the gene matches: 11. The CDR3 length is 15 residues. CDR3 in amino acids: CASRILALGGNEQFF. CDR3 DNA sequence: TGTGCCAGCAGGATACTAGCGCTTGGGGGCAATGAGCAGTTCTTC.

The CDR3 DNA sequence: TGTGCCAGTAGTATAGGCGAGTTGCAGCCCCAGCATTTT. Its protein is CASSIGELQPQHF. This rearrangement joins TRBV19 to TRBJ1-5; D is uncertain. The ends were cut back, 1 base at V and 7 bases at J, with 8 bases in the middle. CDR3 length: 13 amino acids. From germline, CDR1 is LNHDA and CDR2 SQIVND (reference sequence).

This chain links TRBV7-2 with TRBJ2-1; 9 nucleotides agree with TRBD2. This CDR3 region has 18 residues. The germline CDR1 and CDR2 sequences are SGHTA and FQGNSA. V was clipped by 6 bases and J by 4 bases; unmatched bases: 16. The DNA for the CDR3 is TGTGCCAGCAGGCCGACGGGGCTAGCGGGAAATAGGTACAATGAGCAGTTCTTC. This encodes CASRPTGLAGNRYNEQFF.

The rearrangement links TRBV29-1 to TRBJ2-3, with 9 bases fitting TRBD2. Germline lookup yields CDR1 SQVTM and CDR2 ANQGSEA. Trimming took 1 base from V and 3 from J; bases not matched to a gene: 5. This CDR3 comprises 15 residues. CDR3 in amino acids: CSVEGASGKTDTQYF. Here the CDR3 DNA reads TGCAGCGTTGAAGGGGCTAGCGGGAAAACAGATACGCAGTATTTT.

The chain has TRBV9 and TRBJ1-5; TRBD1 agrees at 7 bases. The CDR3 sequence is 16 residues long. V lost 3 bases, J lost 1 base, and 7 bases stayed unmatched. The germline V gene has CDR1 SGDLS and CDR2 YYNGEE. CDR3 residues: CASSANRGGSNQPQHF. CDR3 nucleotides: TGTGCCAGCAGCGCTAACAGGGGCGGAAGCAATCAGCCCCAGCATTTT.

As to this clone: Other DNA sequences in the sample encode the same CDR3. The chain joins TRBV6-1 to TRBJ2-1; 9 bases fit TRBD1. In germline, CDR1 is MNHNS, CDR2 SASEGT. The CDR3 covers 14 residues. With V trimmed by 6 bases and J by 4 bases, 4 bases remained unmatched. CDR3: CASRGQGIYNEQFF. The CDR3 nucleotides read TGTGCCAGCAGGGGACAGGGCATTTACAATGAGCAGTTCTTC.

This chain links TRBV7-2 with TRBJ2-5, with 11 positions matching TRBD2. Germline lookup yields CDR1 SGHTA and CDR2 FQGNSA. J lost 5 bases, V lost 5 bases, and 7 bases had no gene match. The CDR3 runs 15 residues. Here the CDR3 reads CASSEVAGGRETQYF. CDR3 in DNA: TGTGCCAGCAGCGAGGTAGCGGGAGGGAGGGAGACCCAGTACTTC. The full variable domain, completed using reference TRBV7-2 and TRBJ2-5, is GAGVSQSPSNKVTEKGKDVELRCDPISGHTALYWYRQSLGQGLEFLIYFQGNSAPDKSGLPSDRFSAERTGGSVSTLTIQRTQQEDSAVYLCASSEVAGGRETQYFGPGTRLLVL.

The genes are TRBV5-5 and TRBJ1-1; 7 bases agree with TRBD1. CDR3 length equals 15 residues. V lost 4 bases to trimming and J lost 3 bases; unmatched junction nucleotides: 9. The V gene's germline CDR1 is SGHKS and CDR2 YYEKEE (reference sequence). CDR3 in DNA: TGTGCCAGCAGCGCGACCGGGACAGTTGACACTGAAGCTTTCTTT. This codes for CASSATGTVDTEAFF. The whole variable domain, filled in from reference TRBV5-5 and TRBJ1-1, reads DAGVTQSPTHLIKTRGQQVTLRCSPISGHKSVSWYQQVLGQGPQFIFQYYEKEERGRGNFPDRFSARQFPNYSSELNVNALLLGDSALYLCASSATGTVDTEAFFGQGTRLTVV.

This clone came up a few times. The chain couples TRBV28 to TRBJ1-2; D is ambiguous. Trimming left V 10 bases short and J 8 bases short, with 20 bases between. The CDR3 is 13 residues long. Germline V lookup: CDR1 MDHEN, CDR2 SYDVKM. The CDR3 region is CATRLSQRWGYTF. The CDR3 nucleotides read TGTGCCACCCGACTGAGTCAAAGGTGGGGCTACACCTTC.

The chain uses TRBV7-6 and TRBJ2-2; TRBD1 is a possible D gene (5 bases). This CDR3 has 16 amino acids. Trimming shortened V by 4 bases and J by 0 bases, and 12 bases separated the two germline ends. Germline CDR1 reads SGHVS; CDR2 reads FNYEAQ. The CDR3: CASSSKDTSNTGELFF. The CDR3 DNA sequence: TGTGCCAGCAGCTCTAAGGACACCTCGAACACCGGGGAGCTGTTTTTT.

This chain joins TRBV11-2 and TRBJ2-3; D unresolved. This CDR3 comprises 16 residues. From germline, CDR1 is SGHAT and CDR2 FQNNGV. Trimming cost V 4 bases and J 0 bases, with 14 bases left between them. CDR3 bases: TGTGCCAGCAGCTCGACGCCGGATACTAGCACAGATACGCAGTATTTT. This translates into CASSSTPDTSTDTQYF.

The chain employs TRBV18 and TRBJ1-3; D is uncertain. Germline CDR1 reads KGHSH; CDR2 reads LQKENI. This CDR3 is built from 16 residues. The germline V and J ends were trimmed by 2 bases and 0 bases, with 11 bases remaining between them. For the CDR3, the DNA is TGTGCCAGCTCACCATACCAACAGAGCTCTGGAAACACCATATATTTT. As protein: CASSPYQQSSGNTIYF.

This chain joins TRBV5-1 and TRBJ2-2; a possible D gene is TRBD2 (6 bases). Germline loops: CDR1 SGHRS, CDR2 YFSETQ. V was clipped by 2 bases and J by 5 bases, with 13 bases between them. This CDR3 region has 15 residues. The DNA for the CDR3 is TGCGCCAGCAGCTTCGACGGGAGTGGGACCGGGGAGCTGTTTTTT. Its protein product is CASSFDGSGTGELFF.

The V gene is TRBV6-6, the J gene TRBJ2-2, with TRBD2 matching 7 bases. Germline CDR1 is MNHNY and CDR2 is SVGAGI (reference sequence). V lost 5 bases and J lost 3; bases outside the gene matches: 6. CDR3 length equals 15 residues. CDR3 residues: CASSAHGGYTGELFF. In nucleotides, the CDR3 is TGTGCCAGCAGTGCCCACGGGGGGTACACCGGGGAGCTGTTTTTT.